The 24 T cell receptor beta chains reported below all come from one sample, sequenced in a study of CD8+ T cells in alopecia areata. RNA was isolated and reverse transcribed to cDNA, the sequencing template. Measured with immunoSEQ multiplex PCR; TCRdb has only the in-frame clones, and not every one. The sample yields about 140,000 clones, approximately 90% seen once. Treatment indicated: oral pan-JAK inhibitor, 5-10 mg twice daily. The sequences come from CD8+ T cells sorted from blood, collected at week 4, from a patient treated with tofacitinib. Receptors were obtained from a human donor with alopecia areata.

The rearrangement uses TRBV19 and TRBJ1-1; TRBD1 matches 8 bases. In germline, CDR1 is LNHDA, CDR2 SQIVND (reference sequence). Trimming at V came to 9 bases and at J to 11 bases, leaving 2 bases not matched to a gene. The CDR3 spans 9 residues. The CDR3 loop is CARDRGAFF. In nucleotides, the CDR3 is TGTGCCAGAGACAGGGGTGCTTTCTTT.

This chain connects TRBV7-9 to TRBJ2-7; possible D gene TRBD1, 6 bases. Germline values: CDR1 SEHNR, CDR2 FQNEAQ (reference sequence). Trimming removed 5 bases at V and 3 bases at J, with 14 bases between. The CDR3 loop spans 14 amino acids. The CDR3 loop reads CASSETSRGYEQYF. The CDR3 DNA reads as TGTGCCAGCAGCGAAACGTCCAGGGGCTACGAGCAGTACTTC.

The chain has TRBV7-9 and TRBJ2-2, with unresolved D. CDR3 length: 15 amino acids. Germline assignment: CDR1 SEHNR and CDR2 FQNEAQ (reference sequence). The germline V and J ends were trimmed by 6 bases and 4 bases, with 15 bases remaining between them. CDR3 nucleotides: TGTGCCAGCAGAAACTCCGTGGAGATCACCGGGGAGCTGTTTTTT. It yields the protein CASRNSVEITGELFF.

The rearrangement links TRBV5-6 to TRBJ2-7; TRBD2 might be the D (6 bases). Trimming took off 4 bases at V and 3 bases at J, with 14 bases between the two ends. Germline V gene lookup returns CDR1 SGHDT and CDR2 YYEEEE. This CDR3 contains 14 residues. CDR3 DNA sequence: TGTGCCAGCAGCCGGGGGACGGCCGGCTACGAGCAGTACTTC. Translated: CASSRGTAGYEQYF. Supplemented by reference TRBV5-6 and TRBJ2-7, the full variable domain reads DAGVTQSPTHLIKTRGQQVTLRCSPKSGHDTVSWYQQALGQGPQFIFQYYEEEERQRGNFPDRFSGHQFPNYSSELNVNALLLGDSALYLCASSRGTAGYEQYFGPGTRLTVT.

The V call is TRBV7-9, the J call TRBJ1-2, with D perhaps matching TRBD1 (6 bases). The germline V gene encodes CDR1 SEHNR and CDR2 FQNEAQ (reference sequence). The CDR3 is 15 amino acids. Trimming removed 7 bases from V and 8 bases from J, with 23 bases in between. The CDR3 DNA sequence: TGTGCCAGCAACCTGCTCCTCGACAGGAGTAAGGGCTACACCTTC. Its translation: CASNLLLDRSKGYTF.

This clone was seen only once. The same CDR3 is also encoded by other DNA sequences in this sample. The chain is built from TRBV4-1 and TRBJ2-7; 10 positions agree with TRBD2. This CDR3 has 15 residues. The V and J ends lost 0 bases and 4 bases, in that order; junction bases with no gene match: 3. Germline V gene data show CDR1 as MGHRA and CDR2 as YSYEKL. DNA for the CDR3: TGCGCCAGCAGCCAAGAAACTAGCGGGACGTACGAGCAGTACTTC. Its translation is CASSQETSGTYEQYF.

The rearrangement uses TRBV5-1 and TRBJ2-7; D unclear. Per the germline V gene, CDR1 is SGHRS and CDR2 is YFSETQ. This CDR3 is built from 15 residues. The germline V and J ends were trimmed by 0 bases and 5 bases, with 15 bases remaining between them. Written as DNA, the CDR3 is TGCGCCAGCAGCTTGGTAGGCCGCGCCTTGGACGAGCAGTACTTC. This gives the protein CASSLVGRALDEQYF. Full variable domain (remainder filled in from reference TRBV5-1 and TRBJ2-7): KAGVTQTPRYLIKTRGQQVTLSCSPISGHRSVSWYQQTPGQGLQFLFEYFSETQRNKGNFPGRFSGRQFSNSRSEMNVSTLELGDSALYLCASSLVGRALDEQYFGPGTRLTVT.

This clone was detected once. The chain joins TRBV27 to TRBJ2-3; 12 positions agree with TRBD2. The trim removed 3 bases at V and 0 bases at J, leaving 1 base unmatched. The CDR3 spans 16 residues. From germline, CDR1 is MNHEY and CDR2 SMNVEV (reference sequence). The CDR3 coding sequence is TGTGCCAGCAGTTTCCTAGCGGGGGGGAGCACAGATACGCAGTATTTT. This gives the protein CASSFLAGGSTDTQYF.

J is TRBJ1-1 and V is TRBV5-1; D might be TRBD1 (6 bases). CDR3 size: 14 residues. Trimming left V 4 bases short and J 1 base short, with 11 bases between. CDR1 and CDR2 (germline): SGHRS, YFSETQ. The CDR3 nucleotides are TGCGCCAGCAGCCAGGGACATACGAACACTGAAGCTTTCTTT. This encodes CASSQGHTNTEAFF. The full variable domain, completed using reference TRBV5-1 and TRBJ1-1, is KAGVTQTPRYLIKTRGQQVTLSCSPISGHRSVSWYQQTPGQGLQFLFEYFSETQRNKGNFPGRFSGRQFSNSRSEMNVSTLELGDSALYLCASSQGHTNTEAFFGQGTRLTVV.

This clone was observed a single time. The chain couples TRBV5-4 to TRBJ2-7, with 8 bases aligning to TRBD1. V shed 0 bases, J shed 3 bases, and the junction held 2 bases outside the gene matches. The germline V gene has CDR1 SGHNT and CDR2 YYREEE (reference sequence). This CDR3 spans 14 amino acids. The CDR3 is CASSLVDRVYEQYF. The CDR3 nucleotides are TGTGCCAGCAGCTTGGTGGACAGGGTCTACGAGCAGTACTTC.

The rearrangement uses TRBV10-3 and TRBJ2-5; no clear D gene. Germline CDR1 ENHRY, CDR2 SYGVKD. The V end lost 2 bases, the J end lost 1 base, and 11 bases lay between the germline ends. This CDR3 region has 15 residues. DNA for the CDR3: TGTGCCATCAGTGAGCTAGGGCACCGCCAAGAGACCCAGTACTTC. As protein: CAISELGHRQETQYF.

The V call is TRBV19, the J call TRBJ2-1, with D uncertain. The germline V and J ends were trimmed by 2 bases and 5 bases, with 7 bases remaining between them. CDR1 and CDR2 from the germline V gene are LNHDA and SQIVND (reference sequence). The CDR3 is 13 amino acids. The CDR3 sequence is CASSISTDNEQFF. The DNA of the CDR3 is TGTGCCAGTAGTATAAGCACGGACAATGAGCAGTTCTTC.

The CDR3 loop is CASSLAGGRGYTF. CDR3 nucleotide sequence: TGTGCCAGCAGCCTTGCAGGGGGCCGGGGCTACACCTTC. The chain links TRBV5-4 to TRBJ1-2; TRBD1 matches 8 bases. Germline V gene sequence: CDR1 SGHNT, CDR2 YYREEE (reference sequence). The ends lost 4 bases at V and 8 bases at J; junction bases unmatched: 7. The CDR3 is 13 amino acids.

The chain couples TRBV6-4 to TRBJ2-1, with TRBD1 matching 7 bases. Germline CDR1 reads MRHNA; CDR2 reads SNTAGT. V was pared by 5 bases and J by 3 bases, with 7 bases of the junction left unmatched. This CDR3 is 15 amino acids long. The CDR3 loop is CASSQGVGSYNEQFF. Written as DNA, the CDR3 is TGTGCCAGCAGTCAGGGGGTGGGAAGCTACAATGAGCAGTTCTTC.

The chain is built from TRBV29-1 and TRBJ1-1; TRBD1 agrees at 7 bases. V was pared by 4 bases and J by 2 bases, with 4 bases of the junction left unmatched. The CDR3 is 13 amino acids. Germline V gene data show CDR1 as SQVTM and CDR2 as ANQGSEA. The CDR3 sequence is CSVVRDSNTEAFF. CDR3 bases: TGCAGCGTTGTTCGGGACAGCAACACTGAAGCTTTCTTT.

The chain joins TRBV4-1 to TRBJ2-1, with 9 nucleotides matching TRBD1. The ends lost 0 bases at V and 8 bases at J; junction bases unmatched: 5. The CDR3 is 15 amino acids. The germline V gene has CDR1 MGHRA and CDR2 YSYEKL. The CDR3 loop reads CASSQEYRGRYEQFF. The CDR3 DNA reads TGCGCCAGCAGCCAAGAATACAGGGGGCGGTATGAGCAGTTCTTC.

V usage is TRBV5-1 and J usage is TRBJ2-3; D ambiguous. Trimming removed 0 bases at V and 4 bases at J, with 9 bases between. The germline V gene has CDR1 SGHRS and CDR2 YFSETQ. The CDR3 is 14 amino acids. This CDR3 reads CASSLENSPDTQYF. The DNA of the CDR3 is TGCGCCAGCAGCTTGGAAAACAGTCCAGATACGCAGTATTTT. The whole variable domain, filled in from reference TRBV5-1 and TRBJ2-3, reads KAGVTQTPRYLIKTRGQQVTLSCSPISGHRSVSWYQQTPGQGLQFLFEYFSETQRNKGNFPGRFSGRQFSNSRSEMNVSTLELGDSALYLCASSLENSPDTQYFGPGTRLTVL.

With regard to this clone: Other DNA sequences in the same sample also yield this CDR3. The chain couples TRBV2 to TRBJ2-7, with D hard to call. V lost 4 bases and J lost 7, with 5 bases in between. The CDR3 length is 10 residues. Germline V CDR1 and CDR2: SNHLY, FYNNEI. This CDR3 reads CASSGREQYF. The CDR3, as DNA: TGTGCCAGCAGTGGGCGGGAGCAGTACTTC.

The chain recombines TRBV29-1 with TRBJ2-7, with D possibly matching TRBD2 (6 bases). Germline CDR1 and CDR2: SQVTM and ANQGSEA. V was clipped by 0 bases and J by 2 bases, with 17 bases between them. The CDR3 covers 16 residues. CDR3: CSVEEPYAGRTYEQYF. In nucleotides, the CDR3 is TGCAGCGTTGAAGAGCCCTACGCGGGAAGGACCTACGAGCAGTACTTC.

This clone was recorded a few times. The CDR3, as DNA: TGTGCCTGCCGGGACAGAGAGGATTTGGATACGCAGTATTTT. This sequence encodes CACRDREDLDTQYF. V usage is TRBV30 and J usage is TRBJ2-3, with 7 bases identical to TRBD1. The CDR3 spans 14 residues. The germline V gene has CDR1 GTSNPN and CDR2 SVGIG (reference sequence). V was pared by 6 bases and J by 6 bases, with 12 bases of the junction left unmatched.

This clone showed up just a few times. V and J are TRBV27 and TRBJ1-2, with D unclear. Trimming removed 6 bases from V and 1 base from J, with 12 bases in between. Germline V lookup: CDR1 MNHEY, CDR2 SMNVEV (reference sequence). The CDR3 is 14 amino acids. CDR3 DNA: TGTGCCAGCAGCCCCGGGAGGGATAACTATGGCTACACCTTC. Amino acids: CASSPGRDNYGYTF.

This clone was seen once. CDR3 in amino acids: CASSQDRRTSLYGEQFF. The CDR3 DNA follows: TGCGCCAGCAGCCAAGATCGACGGACTAGCCTGTACGGTGAGCAGTTCTTC. The rearrangement joins TRBV4-1 to TRBJ2-1; 8 bases map to TRBD2. V shed 0 bases and J 9 bases; nucleotides not matched to a gene: 13. Per the germline V gene, CDR1 is MGHRA and CDR2 is YSYEKL. The CDR3 covers 17 residues.

The rearrangement uses TRBV4-1 and TRBJ2-1; 8 nucleotides agree with TRBD2. Germline V gives CDR1 MGHRA, CDR2 YSYEKL. With V trimmed by 3 bases and J by 1 base, 8 bases remained unmatched. The CDR3 sequence is 17 residues long. CDR3 protein: CASSHSGGVISYNEQFF. The CDR3 DNA follows: TGCGCCAGCAGCCACTCCGGGGGGGTAATTTCCTACAATGAGCAGTTCTTC.

The V call is TRBV4-2, the J call TRBJ2-2, with 7 bases that match TRBD2. The J segment lost 0 bases and the V segment lost 0 bases, leaving 10 bases of the junction unmatched. Germline CDR1 reads LGHNA; CDR2 reads YNFKEQ. CDR3 length: 19 residues. Here the CDR3 DNA reads TGTGCCAGCAGCCAAGAGGAGTTCCTAGCGGATTCGAACACCGGGGAGCTGTTTTTT. Protein: CASSQEEFLADSNTGELFF.